The 21 T cell receptor beta chains below all came from one sample that was sequenced in a study of T cell changes during pregnancy in multiple sclerosis. Assay: immunoSEQ multiplex PCR; the TCRdb copy retains only in-frame clones and omits some. The repertoire holds about 110,000 clones, with roughly nine tenths as singletons. The source material was peripheral blood, sampled after pregnancy. The receptors stem from a female donor with multiple sclerosis, enrolled in a pregnancy study.

CDR3 protein: CAISGGVRGNEKTGELFF. In DNA, the CDR3 is TGTGCCATCAGTGGTGGCGTCCGGGGTAATGAAAAAACCGGGGAGCTGTTTTTT. V is TRBV10-3 and J is TRBJ2-2, with D possibly matching TRBD2 (5 bases). V lost 4 bases, J lost 5 bases, and 23 bases lay in between. The CDR3 spans 18 residues. Germline assignment: CDR1 ENHRY and CDR2 SYGVKD.

This chain connects TRBV7-6 to TRBJ2-1; D unclear. Per germline, CDR1 SGHVS and CDR2 FNYEAQ. V lost 5 bases, J lost 4 bases, and 21 bases lay in between. The CDR3 runs 17 residues. CDR3 DNA sequence: TGTGCCAGCAGCCCTAAGAACCCTGCCCGAGGTTACAATGAGCAGTTCTTC. Protein: CASSPKNPARGYNEQFF.

V gene TRBV6-6 combines with J gene TRBJ2-2; D is perhaps TRBD1 (6 bases). Trimming took 1 base from V and 4 from J, leaving 13 bases between them. There are 16 residues in the CDR3. Germline V gene data show CDR1 as MNHNY and CDR2 as SVGAGI (reference sequence). CDR3 residues: CASSYWTEYPTGELFF. The CDR3 nucleotides are TGTGCCAGCAGTTACTGGACAGAATATCCCACCGGGGAGCTGTTTTTT.

This sequence joins TRBV27 and TRBJ2-5; D might be TRBD1 (6 bases). This CDR3 has 14 residues. V dropped 7 bases and J dropped 5 bases, with 17 bases sitting between them. The germline CDR1 and CDR2 sequences are MNHEY and SMNVEV (reference sequence). This CDR3 reads CASTNRAPSETQYF. Here the CDR3 DNA reads TGTGCCAGCACTAACAGGGCCCCATCGGAGACCCAGTACTTC.

This clone was seen a single time. This chain uses TRBV25-1 with TRBJ1-3; TRBD1 agrees at 11 bases. CDR1 is MGHDK and CDR2 is SYGVNS in the germline V gene. The CDR3 has 16 amino acids. The J segment lost 2 bases and the V segment lost 3 bases, leaving 3 bases of the junction unmatched. The chain's CDR3 is CASSEGTGGTGNTIYF. DNA for the CDR3: TGTGCCAGCAGTGAGGGGACAGGGGGAACTGGAAACACCATATATTTT.

The chain carries TRBV10-2 and TRBJ2-2, with D uncertain. Germline V gene sequence: CDR1 WSHSY, CDR2 SAAADI. V shed 0 bases and J shed 0 bases, with 11 bases lying between them. This CDR3 has 17 residues. CDR3: CASSESLLRSNTGELFF. The CDR3 DNA follows: TGCGCCAGCAGTGAGTCTTTATTGAGATCGAACACCGGGGAGCTGTTTTTT.

The chain joins TRBV10-2 to TRBJ1-1; TRBD1 matches at 7 bases. Germline trimming cut 8 bases from V and 0 bases from J; bases unmatched to any gene: 9. CDR3 length equals 15 residues. Germline loops: CDR1 WSHSY, CDR2 SAAADI. The CDR3 region is CASYPSTGLNTEAFF. CDR3 DNA sequence: TGCGCCAGCTATCCATCGACAGGGCTGAACACTGAAGCTTTCTTT.

The gene calls are TRBV2 and TRBJ2-7, with 9 bases lining up with TRBD1. V lost 1 base and J lost 3; bases outside the gene matches: 7. The germline V gene has CDR1 SNHLY and CDR2 FYNNEI. There are 16 residues in the CDR3. This chain's CDR3 is CASSEGFAGQGYEQYF. DNA of the CDR3: TGTGCCAGCAGTGAAGGGTTTGCGGGACAGGGCTACGAGCAGTACTTC.

This chain links TRBV18 with TRBJ2-7; 12 bases are shared with TRBD2. Losses at the gene ends were 6 bases for V and 0 bases for J; bases not matched to a gene: 6. CDR1 and CDR2 from the germline V gene are KGHSH and LQKENI. CDR3 size: 16 residues. The chain's CDR3 is CASSPRTSGASYEQYF. CDR3 DNA sequence: TGTGCCAGCTCCCCCCGGACTAGCGGGGCCTCCTACGAGCAGTACTTC.

This chain connects TRBV15 to TRBJ1-6; no reliable D call. The CDR3 loop spans 14 amino acids. Germline values: CDR1 LNHNV, CDR2 YYDKDF (reference sequence). Trimming stripped 4 bases from V and 4 bases from J, with 8 bases between. The CDR3 region is CATSTNRYNSPLHF. The CDR3 bases are TGTGCCACCAGCACCAACAGATATAATTCACCCCTCCACTTT.

The chain combines TRBV5-4 with TRBJ2-6; TRBD2 is a possible D gene (7 bases). The CDR3 totals 18 residues. Germline V gene data show CDR1 as SGHNT and CDR2 as YYREEE (reference sequence). Trimming shortened V by 4 bases and J by 0 bases, and 17 bases separated the two germline ends. CDR3 sequence (DNA): TGTGCCAGCAGCCTATCTGCGGGGGCGATCTCTGGGGCCAACGTCCTGACTTTC. Its translation is CASSLSAGAISGANVLTF.

The chain uses TRBV5-6 and TRBJ2-7; TRBD2 might be the D (5 bases). V dropped 0 bases and J dropped 7 bases, with 14 bases sitting between them. In germline, CDR1 is SGHDT, CDR2 YYEEEE. This CDR3 comprises 14 residues. CDR3 nucleotide sequence: TGTGCCAGCAGCTTGGCCGATCGGAGGAAGGAGCAGTACTTC. Translating it yields CASSLADRRKEQYF.

This chain joins TRBV6-5 and TRBJ2-1, with TRBD1 matching over 9 bases. With 6 bases clipped from V and 4 bases from J, the junction kept 4 bases outside the gene matches. The CDR3 has 14 amino acids. The germline gives CDR1 MNHEY, CDR2 SVGAGI. The CDR3 sequence: CASSSGTGYNEQFF. DNA for the CDR3: TGTGCCAGCAGCTCCGGGACAGGGTACAATGAGCAGTTCTTC.

The CDR3 nucleotides are TGTGCCAGCAGCTTAGGGACTAGCGGGGGGAGACTAAAAGAGACCCAGTACTTC. Amino acids: CASSLGTSGGRLKETQYF. The chain employs TRBV7-8 and TRBJ2-5, with TRBD2 matching 14 bases. V was clipped by 1 base and J by 3 bases; unmatched bases: 7. Germline loops: CDR1 SGHVS, CDR2 FQNEAQ. The CDR3 spans 18 residues.

This rearrangement joins TRBV2 to TRBJ2-7; D is perhaps TRBD1 (6 bases). CDR3 length equals 14 residues. The germline gives CDR1 SNHLY, CDR2 FYNNEI. V shed 4 bases and J shed 1 base, with 11 bases lying between them. The CDR3 is CASSGDKASYEQYF. CDR3 DNA: TGTGCCAGCAGTGGGGACAAAGCATCCTACGAGCAGTACTTC. The whole variable domain, remainder taken from reference TRBV2 and TRBJ2-7, is EPEVTQTPSHQVTQMGQEVILRCVPISNHLYFYWYRQILGQKVEFLVSFYNNEISEKSEIFDDQFSVERPDGSNFTLKIRSTKLEDSAMYFCASSGDKASYEQYFGPGTRLTVT.

The rearrangement uses TRBV7-3 and TRBJ2-3; 9 bases are a match to TRBD2. After removal of 3 bases from V and 1 base from J, the junction contained 5 bases not matched to a gene. The CDR3 is 16 residues long. Germline CDR1 is SGHTA and CDR2 is FQGTGA. The CDR3 spells CASSFTSSGGTDTQYF. The CDR3 bases are TGTGCCAGCAGCTTTACTTCTAGCGGGGGCACAGATACGCAGTATTTT.

The J gene is TRBJ2-1, the V gene TRBV5-1; tentatively, D is TRBD2 (7 bases). CDR1 is SGHRS and CDR2 is YFSETQ in the germline V gene. V was cut by 4 bases and J by 8 bases, with 19 bases left in between. This CDR3 is built from 15 residues. The CDR3 nucleotides are TGCGCCAGCAGCCCCCGGGGGGCGGGGGTTCATGAGCAGTTCTTC. As protein: CASSPRGAGVHEQFF.

This clone was observed once. J is TRBJ2-7 and V is TRBV2; 7 bases map to TRBD1. J lost 4 bases, V lost 3 bases, and 3 bases had no gene match. CDR1 is SNHLY, CDR2 FYNNEI, per germline. The CDR3 is 13 amino acids. The CDR3 sequence is CASSEGDRYEQYF. CDR3 in DNA: TGTGCCAGCAGTGAGGGGGACAGATACGAGCAGTACTTC.

The count of this clone is one. The chain uses TRBV4-1 and TRBJ2-2, with TRBD1 identical over 7 bases. Germline CDR1 reads MGHRA; CDR2 reads YSYEKL. The CDR3 contains 15 residues. With 1 base clipped from V and 2 bases from J, the junction kept 1 base outside the gene matches. Here the CDR3 DNA reads TGCGCCAGCAGCCAAGGACAGGGCAACACCGGGGAGCTGTTTTTT. Encoded protein: CASSQGQGNTGELFF.

The gene calls are TRBV2 and TRBJ2-3; TRBD2 agrees at 15 bases. In germline, CDR1 is SNHLY, CDR2 FYNNEI. The V segment lost 5 bases and the J segment 10 bases; nucleotides outside the gene matches: 7. The CDR3 is 15 residues long. CDR3 residues: CASSTGLAGGYAQYF. DNA of the CDR3: TGTGCCAGCAGTACCGGACTAGCGGGGGGGTATGCGCAGTATTTT.

In DNA form, the CDR3 reads TGTGCCTCCCGGTCCGGGACTAGCAAAGAGACCCAGTACTTC. Its translation: CASRSGTSKETQYF. This chain links TRBV30 with TRBJ2-5, with TRBD2 matching over 9 bases. Germline CDR1 is GTSNPN and CDR2 is SVGIG (reference sequence). The CDR3 is 14 residues long. The junction had 9 bases not matched to a gene; V was cut back by 7 bases and J by 3 bases.